A selection of T cell receptor beta chains follows, all from one sample in a study of blood T cell repertoires in COVID-19. Only in-frame clones appear in the TCRdb table, and some are missing; sequencing was by immunoSEQ multiplex PCR. This table holds around 170,000 clones, 75% to 80% found once. The sequencing sample was made of peripheral blood. The source is a woman of 80 years or more with acute or convalescent COVID-19. Both conserved end residues are part of each CDR3. D genes are given only for firm matches. Clone size, where shown, is once, few, many, or a class for clones that have expanded.

size	V	D	J	DNA	CDR3
-	TRBV3-1/TRBV3-2	-	TRBJ2-1	TGTGCCAGCAGCCAACAGGGTTTTTTCAATGAGCAGTTCTTC	CASSQQGFFNEQFF
-	TRBV5-8	-	TRBJ1-5	TGTGCCAGCAGCTTGGAGCAGGGCCTTAGCAATCAGCCCCAGCATTTT	CASSLEQGLSNQPQHF
once	TRBV7-9	-	TRBJ1-1	TGTGCCAGCAGCTTAGGGAGGCGGGTTCGGACTGAAGCTTTCTTT	CASSLGRRVRTEAFF
-	TRBV6-1	TRBD1	TRBJ1-1	TGTGCCAGCAGTGCAAATCCCGGGACAGTGGGCGCTGAAGCTTTCTTT	CASSANPGTVGAEAFF
many	TRBV3-1/TRBV3-2	TRBD2	TRBJ2-7	TGTGCCAGCAGCCAGAGCGGGGGGGCCGGCGAGCAGTACTTC	CASSQSGGAGEQYF
many	TRBV2	TRBD1	TRBJ2-7	TGTGCCAGCAGTGTCCAGGGGGTATCCTACGAGCAGTACTTC	CASSVQGVSYEQYF
-	TRBV24-1	TRBD2	TRBJ2-1	TGTGCCACCAGCCCGACTAGCGGGGGGGTCGATGAGCAGTTCTTC	CATSPTSGGVDEQFF
-	TRBV12-3/TRBV12-4	TRBD1	TRBJ1-2	TGTGCCAGCAGTTTGGGACAGATCTATGGCTACACCTTC	CASSLGQIYGYTF
-	TRBV28	TRBD2	TRBJ2-1	TGTGCCAGCAGTTCTTCCGGGACTAGCGGGAGTCGGGAGCAGTTCTTC	CASSSSGTSGSREQFF
-	TRBV21-1	-	TRBJ1-2	TGTGCCAGCCCCAGGGGGTTAAACTATGGCTACACCTTC	CASPRGLNYGYTF